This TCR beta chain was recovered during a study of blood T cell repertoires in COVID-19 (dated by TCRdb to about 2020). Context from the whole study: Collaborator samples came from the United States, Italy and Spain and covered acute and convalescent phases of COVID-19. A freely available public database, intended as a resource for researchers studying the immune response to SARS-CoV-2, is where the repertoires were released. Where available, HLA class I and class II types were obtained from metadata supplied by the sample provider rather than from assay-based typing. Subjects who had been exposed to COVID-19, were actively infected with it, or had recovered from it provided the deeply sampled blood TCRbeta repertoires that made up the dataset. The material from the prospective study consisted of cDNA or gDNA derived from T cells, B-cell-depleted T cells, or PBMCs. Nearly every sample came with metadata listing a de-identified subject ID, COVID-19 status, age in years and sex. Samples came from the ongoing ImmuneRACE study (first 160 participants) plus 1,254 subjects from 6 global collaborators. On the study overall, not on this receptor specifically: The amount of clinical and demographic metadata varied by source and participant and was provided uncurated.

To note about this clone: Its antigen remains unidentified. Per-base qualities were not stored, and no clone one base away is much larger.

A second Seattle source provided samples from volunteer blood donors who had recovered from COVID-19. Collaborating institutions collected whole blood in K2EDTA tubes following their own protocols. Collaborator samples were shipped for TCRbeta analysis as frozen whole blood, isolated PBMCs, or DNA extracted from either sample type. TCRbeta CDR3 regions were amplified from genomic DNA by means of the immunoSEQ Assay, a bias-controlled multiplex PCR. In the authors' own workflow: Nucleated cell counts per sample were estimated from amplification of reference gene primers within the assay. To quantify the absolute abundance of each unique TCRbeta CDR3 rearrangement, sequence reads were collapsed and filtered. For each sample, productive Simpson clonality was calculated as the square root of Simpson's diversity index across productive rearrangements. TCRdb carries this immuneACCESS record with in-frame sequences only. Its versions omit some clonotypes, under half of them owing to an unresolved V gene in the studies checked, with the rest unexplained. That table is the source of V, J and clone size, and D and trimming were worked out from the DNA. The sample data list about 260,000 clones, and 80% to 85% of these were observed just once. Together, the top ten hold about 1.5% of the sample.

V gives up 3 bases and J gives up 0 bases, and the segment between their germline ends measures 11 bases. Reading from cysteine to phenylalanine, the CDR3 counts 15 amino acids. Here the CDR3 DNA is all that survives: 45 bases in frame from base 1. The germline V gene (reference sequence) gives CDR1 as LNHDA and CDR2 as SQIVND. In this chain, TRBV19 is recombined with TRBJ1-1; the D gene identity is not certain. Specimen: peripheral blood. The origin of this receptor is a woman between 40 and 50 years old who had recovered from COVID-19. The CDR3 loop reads CASSISGNLNTEAFF. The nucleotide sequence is TGTGCCAGTAGTATTTCGGGAAATCTGAACACTGAAGCTTTCTTT. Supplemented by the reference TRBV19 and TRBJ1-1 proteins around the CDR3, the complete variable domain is DGGITQSPKYLFRKEGQNVTLSCEQNLNHDAMYWYRQDPGQGLRLIYYSQIVNDFQKGDIAEGYSVSREKKESFPLTVTSAQKNPTAFYLCASSISGNLNTEAFFGQGTRLTVV.